This is a list of T cell receptor beta chains from one sample in a study of T cells in Graves' hyperthyroidism and ophthalmopathy. One entry per CDR3 protein results from TCRdb running MiXCR on the multiplex PCR reads. The sample carries fewer than 350,000 distinct CDR3 sequences, over 15% recorded once. The sequencing input was blood. These receptors were taken from a woman between 45 and 60 years old with Graves' hyperthyroidism. Both conserved end residues are part of each CDR3. The D gene is left open where the match is weak. Clone sizes are given selectively: once, few, many, or a class where the clone is expanded.

>-|TRBV15|TRBJ2-7|TRBD2
CAANPSGTSSYEQYF
TGTGCCGCCAACCCTAGCGGGACAAGCTCCTACGAGCAGTACTTC
>few|TRBV19|TRBJ1-1|TRBD1
CASSTKQGANTEAFF
TGTGCCAGTAGTACAAAACAGGGGGCGAACACTGAAGCTTTCTTT
>-|TRBV7-6|TRBJ2-3|-
CASSPYSTDTQYF
TGTGCCAGCAGCCCCTATTCCACAGATACGCAGTATTTT
>few|TRBV7-9|TRBJ2-1|-
CASSSQSREQFF
TGTGCCAGCAGCTCCCAGTCCAGAGAGCAGTTCTTC
>-|TRBV3-1|TRBJ2-3|TRBD2
CASSQAGTSGGSTDTQYF
TGTGCCAGCAGCCAAGCCGGGACTAGCGGGGGGTCCACAGATACGCAGTATTTT
>once|TRBV6-1|TRBJ2-1|TRBD1
CASRTGGIDEQFF
TGTGCCAGCAGGACAGGGGGTATCGATGAGCAGTTCTTC
>many|TRBV3-1|TRBJ2-7|TRBD2
CASSPWTSGRAQVEQYF
TGTGCCAGCAGCCCTTGGACTAGCGGGAGGGCCCAGGTCGAGCAGTACTTC
>many|TRBV20-1|TRBJ1-1|TRBD1
CSAPPTGGGTEAFF
TGCAGTGCCCCCCCGACAGGGGGAGGAACTGAAGCTTTCTTT
>many|TRBV20-1|TRBJ2-3|-
CSASVQGRLGDTQYF
TGCAGTGCTAGCGTGCAGGGACGATTGGGAGATACGCAGTATTTT
>-|TRBV28|TRBJ1-5|-
CASSVGASNQPQHF
TGTGCCAGCAGTGTTGGGGCGAGCAATCAGCCCCAGCATTTT
>-|TRBV20-1|TRBJ2-7|-
CSVIAGYTYEQYF
TGCAGTGTCATTGCGGGATACACCTACGAGCAGTACTTC
>-|TRBV19|TRBJ1-5|-
CACGGGVNQPQHF
TGTGCCTGTGGTGGGGGGGTTAATCAGCCCCAGCATTTT
>-|TRBV10-3|TRBJ2-3|TRBD1
CAIRDRDKTDTQYF
TGTGCCATCAGGGACAGGGATAAGACAGATACGCAGTATTTT
>-|TRBV6-1|TRBJ2-2|TRBD1
CASSEVRDRISFF
TGTGCCAGCAGTGAGGTCCGGGACAGGATCTCTTTTTTT
>-|TRBV4-1|TRBJ1-2|-
CASSQGDGVGYTF
TGTGCCAGCAGCCAAGGCGATGGGGTTGGCTACACCTTC
>many|TRBV5-1|TRBJ2-2|TRBD1
CASSFGTVNTGELFF
TGCGCCAGCAGTTTCGGGACAGTGAACACCGGGGAGCTGTTTTTT
>few|TRBV9|TRBJ2-7|TRBD2
CASSLGTSGLYEQYF
TGTGCCAGCAGCCTAGGGACTAGCGGTCTCTACGAGCAGTACTTC
>many|TRBV20-1|TRBJ2-7|-
CSAETGSSYEQYF
TGCAGCGCTGAGACAGGATCCTCCTACGAGCAGTACTTC
>-|TRBV6-1|TRBJ2-7|-
CASSDYQDDYEQYF
TGTGCCAGCAGTGACTACCAGGACGACTACGAGCAGTACTTC
>-|TRBV5-1|TRBJ2-5|-
CASSLTTGSTQYF
TGCGCCAGCAGCTTGACAACGGGGTCGACCCAGTACTTC
>many|TRBV12-3/TRBV12-4|TRBJ1-1|-
CASSLSPGSEAFF
TGTGCCAGCAGTTTATCGCCCGGAAGTGAAGCTTTCTTT
>-|TRBV5-5|TRBJ1-6|-
CASSLAVVDSPLHF
TGTGCCAGCAGCTTGGCCGTAGTCGATTCACCCCTCCACTTT
>many|TRBV20-1|TRBJ2-1|-
CSASGSAYNEQFF
TGCAGTGCGAGCGGGTCAGCCTACAATGAGCAGTTCTTC
>-|TRBV5-1|TRBJ1-3|-
CASSLDWGSGNTIYF
TGCGCCAGCAGCTTGGATTGGGGCTCCGGAAACACCATATATTTT
>-|TRBV28|TRBJ2-6|-
CASLTPEGTGANVLTF
TGTGCCAGCCTCACCCCGGAGGGGACAGGGGCCAACGTCCTGACTTTC
>few|TRBV6-1|TRBJ1-5|TRBD1
CASSPRQGDNQPQHF
TGTGCCAGCAGCCCGCGACAGGGCGACAATCAGCCCCAGCATTTT
>many|TRBV3-1|TRBJ1-2|-
CASSPRVNMGGYTF
TGTGCCAGCAGCCCCCGAGTCAACATGGGCGGCTACACCTTC
>few|TRBV30|TRBJ2-4|-
CAWSDLEGLNIQYF
TGTGCCTGGAGTGATTTAGAGGGTCTGAACATTCAGTACTTC
>few|TRBV7-9|TRBJ1-1|-
CASSLAGERAFF
TGTGCCAGCAGCTTAGCTGGAGAGAGGGCTTTCTTT
>-|TRBV6-4|TRBJ1-1|-
CASSEGAATDVFF
TGTGCCAGCAGTGAGGGGGCTGCCACGGATGTTTTCTTT
>many|TRBV28|TRBJ2-1|-
CASSARTQGYEQFF
TGTGCCAGCAGCGCCAGGACACAGGGCTATGAGCAGTTCTTC
>many|TRBV7-9|TRBJ2-1|TRBD2
CASSPPGGLAGYNEQFF
TGTGCCAGCAGCCCTCCTGGGGGACTAGCGGGTTACAATGAGCAGTTCTTC
>many|TRBV27|TRBJ1-1|-
CASSSGGVSNTEAFF
TGTGCCAGCAGTTCAGGAGGGGTCTCGAACACTGAAGCTTTCTTT
>few|TRBV29-1|TRBJ2-2|-
CSVGVNTGELFF
TGCAGCGTTGGGGTGAACACCGGGGAGCTGTTTTTT
>once|TRBV12-3/TRBV12-4|TRBJ2-7|-
CASSSGTSPSEQYF
TGTGCCAGCAGTTCCGGGACCTCCCCCTCCGAGCAGTACTTC
>-|TRBV28|TRBJ2-2|-
CASRRPGELFF
TGTGCCAGCCGGAGACCCGGGGAGCTGTTTTTT